A selection of T cell receptor beta chains follows, all from one sample in a study of T cell repertoires in cytomegalovirus infection. TCRdb called the reads again in MiXCR, with one record for every CDR3 protein. The repertoire holds some 100,000 distinct CDR3 sequences, more than 20% seen once, with about 39% in the top ten. The specimen was CD8+ T cells from PBMCs. The source is a human donor in good health (CMV status not recorded). Some clones in this sample may be carry-over from other donors' samples. Each CDR3 is given with its conserved first and last residue. The order of the fields is V gene, J gene, CDR3 protein.

TRBV28	TRBJ2-3	CASSPWTGWADTQYF
TRBV12-3/TRBV12-4	TRBJ1-6	CASSLTGINSPLHF
TRBV25-1	TRBJ2-4	CASSEGTGKAKNIQYF
TRBV5-5	TRBJ1-5	CASSFDTKGNQPQHF
TRBV6-1	TRBJ2-1	CASSVPRGGRTDEQFF
TRBV10-3	TRBJ2-3	CAISESKPSTDTQYF
TRBV7-4	TRBJ2-1	CASSLEKRGQFF
TRBV12-3/TRBV12-4	TRBJ1-6	CASNQKGARDPLHF
TRBV7-9	TRBJ1-2	CASSLGTGSYGYTF
TRBV7-2	TRBJ2-7	CASSLAVSGGGHEQYF
TRBV7-2	TRBJ2-7	CASSSLNLTYEQYF
TRBV19	TRBJ2-2	CASSISRGSAGELFF
TRBV11-2	TRBJ1-2	CASSLASGGHGYTF
TRBV7-2	TRBJ2-7	CASSSYGAFVGQINSYEQYF
TRBV7-2	TRBJ1-1	CASSLTLVGNTEAFF
TRBV6-2/TRBV6-3	TRBJ2-1	CASSKEREQFF
TRBV10-3	TRBJ2-2	CAISETSIGTDNTGELFF
TRBV6-6	TRBJ1-1	CASSYRTVYMNTEAFF
TRBV29-1	TRBJ2-7	CSAGLAGNYEQYF
TRBV7-3	TRBJ2-1	CASSWGAGPSYNEQFF
TRBV19	TRBJ1-5	CASSILPGDQPQHF
TRBV6-1	TRBJ1-1	CASGGDRGNTEAFF
TRBV7-8	TRBJ2-1	CASSYRDGGRKRHEQFF
TRBV7-8	TRBJ2-5	CASRPRETGETQYF
TRBV6-6	TRBJ2-3	CASSSASGSKDTQYF
TRBV5-4	TRBJ1-1	CASSFPGAEAFF
TRBV7-2	TRBJ2-5	CASSLQPHQIETQYF
TRBV29-1	TRBJ2-1	CSVAGTSGNDEQFF
TRBV9	TRBJ2-1	CASSVSGGASYNEQFF
TRBV7-9	TRBJ2-5	CASSLGPGSQETQYF
TRBV30	TRBJ2-5	CAWTRDRPVETQYF
TRBV7-2	TRBJ2-3	CASSQNVGGGTDTQYF
TRBV5-1	TRBJ2-7	CASSLRLAAYEQYF
TRBV11-2	TRBJ2-5	CARSPSRAGVVQETQYF
TRBV28	TRBJ1-1	CASSLTGNTEAFF
TRBV6-2/TRBV6-3	TRBJ2-5	CASQGTGTGSQETQYF
TRBV19	TRBJ1-1	CASSMSGAYTEAFF
TRBV7-2	TRBJ1-6	CASSYTGVGSPLHF
TRBV9	TRBJ1-2	CASSPTTGVYGYTF
TRBV6-2/TRBV6-3	TRBJ2-7	CASSPINGGGQYEQYF
TRBV7-8	TRBJ2-3	CASSSSVRDFLADTQYF
TRBV28	TRBJ2-2	CASSHMSIKAARNTGELFF
TRBV6-6	TRBJ2-7	CASSYTPGQGDYEQYF
TRBV7-6	TRBJ1-1	CASSELGEDSTEAFF
TRBV5-6	TRBJ1-5	CASSSSGTDNQPQHF
TRBV12-3/TRBV12-4	TRBJ2-3	CASSPDRGHDTQYF
TRBV10-2	TRBJ1-5	CASSELVGADQPQHF
TRBV4-3	TRBJ2-2	CASSQETGTGELFF
TRBV7-2	TRBJ2-1	CASSLGITYGTGTAGEQFF
TRBV6-2/TRBV6-3	TRBJ2-2	CASSGQGLNAGELFF
TRBV7-9	TRBJ2-2	CASSLRLAGDRELFF
TRBV7-9	TRBJ2-2	CASSWDTGELFF
TRBV7-2	TRBJ2-1	CASSLRSAVYNEQFF
TRBV7-8	TRBJ2-7	CASSRQREGSYEQYF